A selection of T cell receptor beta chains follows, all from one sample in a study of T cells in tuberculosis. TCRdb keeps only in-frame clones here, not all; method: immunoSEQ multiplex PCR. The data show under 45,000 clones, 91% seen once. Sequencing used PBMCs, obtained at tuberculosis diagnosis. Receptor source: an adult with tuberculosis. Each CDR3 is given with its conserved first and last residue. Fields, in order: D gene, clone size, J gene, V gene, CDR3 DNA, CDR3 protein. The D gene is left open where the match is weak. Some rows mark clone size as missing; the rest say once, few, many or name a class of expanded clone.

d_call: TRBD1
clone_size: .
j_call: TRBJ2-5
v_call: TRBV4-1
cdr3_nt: TGCGCCAGCAGCCAAGATAGGGACAGGGGGCAAGAGACCCAGTACTTC
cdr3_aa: CASSQDRDRGQETQYF

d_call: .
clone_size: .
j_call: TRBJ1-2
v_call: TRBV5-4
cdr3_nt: TGTGCCAGCAGCTCGCCGACAGCGCAACGTCACTATGGCTACACCTTC
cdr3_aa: CASSSPTAQRHYGYTF

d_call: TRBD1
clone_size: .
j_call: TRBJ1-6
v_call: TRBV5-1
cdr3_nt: TGCGCCAGCAGCTTGGAGGGGGCGAGCTCCTATAATTCACCCCTCCACTTT
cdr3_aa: CASSLEGASSYNSPLHF

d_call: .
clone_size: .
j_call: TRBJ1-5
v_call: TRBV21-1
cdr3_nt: TGTGCCAGCAGCAAAGCTTCCTTGGTGCAGGGGGCGAAAAATCAGCCCCAACATTTT
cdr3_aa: CASSKASLVQGAKNQPQHF

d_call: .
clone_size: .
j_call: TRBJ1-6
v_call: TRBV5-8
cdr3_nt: TGTGCCAGCAGCTTGAGATTTCCTCCTAGTTCACCCCTCCACTTT
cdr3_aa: CASSLRFPPSSPLHF

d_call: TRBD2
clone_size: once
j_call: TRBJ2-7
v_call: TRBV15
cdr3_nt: TGTGCCACCAGCAGGGAGCGAGCGGGGGGCTCCTACGAGCAGTACTTC
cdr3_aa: CATSRERAGGSYEQYF

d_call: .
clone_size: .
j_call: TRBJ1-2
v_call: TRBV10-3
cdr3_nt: TGTGCCATCAGTGAGTCGCCCGAGGTCTATGGCTACACCTTC
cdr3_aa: CAISESPEVYGYTF

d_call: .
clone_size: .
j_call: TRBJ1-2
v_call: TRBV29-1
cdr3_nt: TGCAGCGTTGAAACCTTACAGGGTGAGGTGAACTATGGCTACACCTTC
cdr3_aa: CSVETLQGEVNYGYTF

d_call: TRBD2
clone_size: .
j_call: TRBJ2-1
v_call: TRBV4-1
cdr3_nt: TGCGCCAGCAGCCAAGGACCGGGACTAGTTATTGAGCAGTTCTTC
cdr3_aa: CASSQGPGLVIEQFF

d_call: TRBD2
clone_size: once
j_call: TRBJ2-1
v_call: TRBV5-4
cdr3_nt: TGTGCCAGCAGCCAAGGACTAGCGGGCTACAATGAGCAGTTCTTC
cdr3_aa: CASSQGLAGYNEQFF

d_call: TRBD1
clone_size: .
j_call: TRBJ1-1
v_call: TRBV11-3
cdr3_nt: TGTGCCAGCAGCTTGATACTACAGGGGGCGAACACTGAAGCTTTCTTT
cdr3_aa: CASSLILQGANTEAFF

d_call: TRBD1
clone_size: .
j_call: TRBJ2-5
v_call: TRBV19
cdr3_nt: TGTGCCAGTAGTATCCAGGGGGCTCGGAAAGAGACCCAGTACTTC
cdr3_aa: CASSIQGARKETQYF

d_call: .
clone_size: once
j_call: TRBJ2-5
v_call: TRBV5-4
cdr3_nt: TGTGCCAGCACCCTGGGGGCCGACGAGACCCAGTACTTC
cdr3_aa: CASTLGADETQYF

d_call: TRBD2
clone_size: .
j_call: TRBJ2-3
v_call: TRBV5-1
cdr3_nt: TGCGCCAGCAGCCCTCTGGGGGGGGAAGATACGCAGTATTTT
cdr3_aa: CASSPLGGEDTQYF

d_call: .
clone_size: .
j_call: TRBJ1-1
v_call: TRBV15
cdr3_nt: TGTGCCACCAGCAGAGATTGGGAGTTTACCATGAACACTGAAGCTTTCTTT
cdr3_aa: CATSRDWEFTMNTEAFF

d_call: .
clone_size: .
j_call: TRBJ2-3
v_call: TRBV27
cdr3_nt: TGTGCCAGCAGTGGCTACAGGAGCGTATGGACAGATACGCAGTATTTT
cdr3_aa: CASSGYRSVWTDTQYF

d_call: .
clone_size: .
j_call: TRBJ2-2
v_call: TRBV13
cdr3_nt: TGTGCCAGCAGCTTATCGTCCGGGAAAGGGACCGGGGAGCTGTTTTTT
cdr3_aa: CASSLSSGKGTGELFF

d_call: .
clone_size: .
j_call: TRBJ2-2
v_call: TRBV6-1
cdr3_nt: TGTGCCAGCAGTAGACACGACACCGGGGAGCTGTTTTTT
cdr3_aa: CASSRHDTGELFF

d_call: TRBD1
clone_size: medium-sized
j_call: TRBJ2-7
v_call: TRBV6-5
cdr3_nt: TGTGCCAGCAGTTTCCGGGACAGGACCCCCTACGAGCAGTACTTC
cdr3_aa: CASSFRDRTPYEQYF

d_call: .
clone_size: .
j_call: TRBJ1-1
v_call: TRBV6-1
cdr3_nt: TGTGCCAGCAGTGAAGCCGAACCGGGAGTCACTGAAGCTTTCTTT
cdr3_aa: CASSEAEPGVTEAFF

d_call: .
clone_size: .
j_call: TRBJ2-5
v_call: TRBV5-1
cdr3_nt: TGCGCCAGCAGCCAAAAAGAGACCCAGTACTTC
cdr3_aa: CASSQKETQYF

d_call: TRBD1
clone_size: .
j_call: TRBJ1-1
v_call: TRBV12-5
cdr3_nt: TGTGCTAGTGCCTACAGGGGCGGCTCTGAAGCTTTCTTT
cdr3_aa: CASAYRGGSEAFF

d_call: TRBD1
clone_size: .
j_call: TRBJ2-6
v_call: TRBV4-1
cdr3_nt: TGCGCCAGCAGCCCTAGACAGGGCCCTAGCTCTGGGGCCAACGTCCTGACTTTC
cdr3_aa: CASSPRQGPSSGANVLTF

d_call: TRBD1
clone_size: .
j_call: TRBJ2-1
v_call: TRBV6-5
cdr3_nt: TGTGCCAGCAGTTCCCGGGACAGGGGGCAGTTCTTC
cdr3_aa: CASSSRDRGQFF

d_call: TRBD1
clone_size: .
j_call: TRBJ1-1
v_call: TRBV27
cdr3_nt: TGTGCCAGCAGTTTAAAAACGACTAACAGGGGCCTATCGCGGGGGAACACTGAAGCTTTCTTT
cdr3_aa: CASSLKTTNRGLSRGNTEAFF

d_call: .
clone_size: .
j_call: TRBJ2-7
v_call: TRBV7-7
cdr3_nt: TGTGCCAGCAGCTTCTGTCCCCCAGGGGTTTACTACGAGCAGTACTTC
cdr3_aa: CASSFCPPGVYYEQYF

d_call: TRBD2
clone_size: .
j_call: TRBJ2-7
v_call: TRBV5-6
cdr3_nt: TGTGCCAGCCGCCTGACTAGCAGTTCCTACGAGCAGTACTTC
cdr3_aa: CASRLTSSSYEQYF

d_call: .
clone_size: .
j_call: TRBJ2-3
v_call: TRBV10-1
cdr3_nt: TGCGCCAGCAGTGAGTCGAGACAGCAAGATACGCAGTATTTT
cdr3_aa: CASSESRQQDTQYF

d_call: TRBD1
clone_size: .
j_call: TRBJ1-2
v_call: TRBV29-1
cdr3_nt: TGCAGCGGAACAGGGGACTATGGCTACACCTTC
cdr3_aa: CSGTGDYGYTF

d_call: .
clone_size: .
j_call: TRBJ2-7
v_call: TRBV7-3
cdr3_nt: TGTGCCAGCAGCTTAAAAGTGGGCCACGAGCAGTACTTC
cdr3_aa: CASSLKVGHEQYF

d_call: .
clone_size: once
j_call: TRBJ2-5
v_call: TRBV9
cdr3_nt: TGTGCCAGCAGCGACGCTAGCAGCTCCGGCGAGGAGACCCAGTACTTC
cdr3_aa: CASSDASSSGEETQYF